What follows are 25 T cell receptor beta chains derived from one specimen sequenced in a study of CD8 T cells in Susac syndrome. Random hexamers were used to reverse transcribe the RNA input (about 0.45 to 1 ug). TCRdb analysed the immunoSEQ multiplex PCR reads with MiXCR anew, one entry per CDR3 protein. The sample lists 65,000 to 95,000 distinct CDR3 sequences; nearly 95% were seen once. Sequenced sample: CD8+ T cells from PBMCs. The receptors derive from a human donor with Susac syndrome.

The chain's CDR3 is CASSFRLQANTEAFF. The CDR3 DNA reads as TGTGCCAGCAGCTTCCGATTACAGGCGAACACTGAAGCTTTCTTT. The gene calls are TRBV7-9 and TRBJ1-1, with TRBD1 as a possible D gene (5 bases). V was shortened by 3 bases and J by 1 base, with 12 bases between the two germline ends. This CDR3 spans 15 amino acids. CDR1 is SEHNR, CDR2 FQNEAQ, per germline (reference sequence). The full variable domain, with the rest looked up from reference TRBV7-9 and TRBJ1-1, is DTGVSQNPRHKITKRGQNVTFRCDPISEHNRLYWYRQTLGQGPEFLTYFQNEAQLEKSRLLSDRFSAERPKGSFSTLEIQRTEQGDSAMYLCASSFRLQANTEAFFGQGTRLTVV.

CDR3 protein: CASSRRYGRRNTQYF. In DNA form, the CDR3 reads TGTGCCAGCAGCCGGAGGTATGGGCGCAGGAATACGCAGTATTTT. The chain combines TRBV13 with TRBJ2-3, with D possibly TRBD2 on 5 matching bases. The germline V gene encodes CDR1 PRHDT and CDR2 FYEKMQ (reference sequence). Trimming left V 5 bases short and J 7 bases short, with 19 bases between. The CDR3 runs 15 residues. Combining the CDR3 with reference TRBV13 and TRBJ2-3 gives the whole variable domain AAGVIQSPRHLIKEKRETATLKCYPIPRHDTVYWYQQGPGQDPQFLISFYEKMQSDKGSIPDRFSAQQFSDYHSELNMSSLELGDSALYFCASSRRYGRRNTQYFGPGTRLTVL.

V usage is TRBV20-1 and J usage is TRBJ2-1; D remains ambiguous. CDR1 and CDR2 (germline): DFQATT, SNEGSKA (reference sequence). V lost 0 bases to trimming and J lost 2 bases, with 11 bases between them. CDR3 length equals 15 residues. The CDR3 bases are TGCAGTGCTAGAGACCTAGTTTCTGCCTACAATGAGCAGTTCTTC. Protein: CSARDLVSAYNEQFF.

V and J are TRBV12-5 and TRBJ2-1; D gene unclear. Germline-derived CDR1 and CDR2 are LGHNT and FRNRAP. V dropped 2 bases and J dropped 6 bases, with 14 bases sitting between them. The CDR3 is 15 residues long. CDR3 residues: CASGLWTTGPNEQFF. Here the CDR3 DNA reads TGTGCTAGTGGTTTGTGGACCACGGGCCCCAATGAGCAGTTCTTC.

The gene calls are TRBV29-1 and TRBJ2-1, with D possibly matching TRBD2 (6 bases). Germline V CDR1 and CDR2: SQVTM, ANQGSEA. The V and J ends lost 0 bases and 10 bases respectively, with 13 bases between them. The length of the CDR3 is 13 residues. CDR3 sequence (DNA): TGCAGCGTTGAAGAAGGAGGGGTCCGGGAGCAGTTCTTC. Protein product: CSVEEGGVREQFF.

V usage is TRBV7-6 and J usage is TRBJ1-3, with unresolved D. This CDR3 contains 13 residues. V shed 5 bases and J shed 8 bases, with 13 bases lying between them. Germline V gene lookup returns CDR1 SGHVS and CDR2 FNYEAQ. Here the CDR3 DNA reads TGTGCCAGCAGCCAACAAGACCGTGACACCATATATTTT. This codes for CASSQQDRDTIYF. Drawing the rest from reference TRBV7-6 and TRBJ1-3, the complete variable domain is GAGVSQSPRYKVTKRGQDVALRCDPISGHVSLYWYRQALGQGPEFLTYFNYEAQQDKSGLPNDRFSAERPEGSISTLTIQRTEQRDSAMYRCASSQQDRDTIYFGEGSWLTVV.

This clonotype was recorded only once. The CDR3 sequence is CSVDGGTGPDYEQYF. CDR3 DNA sequence: TGCAGCGTTGACGGCGGGACAGGGCCTGACTACGAGCAGTACTTC. This chain links TRBV29-1 with TRBJ2-7, with 9 bases that match TRBD1. CDR1 is SQVTM and CDR2 is ANQGSEA in the germline V gene. V trimming: 3 bases; J trimming: 3 bases; junction bases outside the gene matches: 9. This CDR3 spans 15 amino acids.

This chain uses TRBV30 with TRBJ2-2; D not resolved. The germline V gene has CDR1 GTSNPN and CDR2 SVGIG (reference sequence). The CDR3 runs 13 residues. Trimming left V 0 bases short and J 5 bases short, with 7 bases between. CDR3 coding DNA: TGTGCCTGGAGTGTCTCCCTAACCGGGGAGCTGTTTTTT. Amino acids: CAWSVSLTGELFF.

The chain carries TRBV21-1 and TRBJ1-5; the table's D gene call, TRBD1, was not cross checked with the DNA. TRBV21-1 corresponds to a pseudogene. The CDR3 spans 14 residues. The CDR3 spells CASSKDRGNQPQHF. In DNA form, the CDR3 reads TGTGCCAGCAGTAAAGACAGGGGTAATCAGCCCCAGCATTTT.

The CDR3 DNA reads as TGTGCCAGCAGTTTGGACAGGGGCCGAGGAAACACCATATATTTT. It specifies CASSLDRGRGNTIYF. V usage is TRBV28 and J usage is TRBJ1-3; 9 bases are a match to TRBD1. Germline CDR1 and CDR2: MDHEN and SYDVKM. After removal of 3 bases from V and 4 bases from J, the junction contained 4 bases not matched to a gene. The CDR3 is 15 amino acids.

This chain uses TRBV12-3 or TRBV12-4 with TRBJ2-5, with D hard to call. V was clipped by 8 bases and J by 1 base, with 17 bases between them. This CDR3 comprises 15 residues. CDR3 amino acids: CASLRGVSPQETQYF. In DNA form, the CDR3 reads TGTGCCAGCCTCCGTGGTGTGAGTCCCCAAGAGACCCAGTACTTC.

CDR3 coding DNA: TGTGCCAGCAGCGTACTAGCTCGGGAGACCCAGTACTTC. It codes for CASSVLARETQYF. The rearrangement uses TRBV12-3 or TRBV12-4 and TRBJ2-5; maybe TRBD2 (6 bases). Trimming shortened V by 6 bases and J by 5 bases, and 13 bases separated the two germline ends. CDR3 length: 13 amino acids.

This chain joins TRBV5-1 and TRBJ2-7; unclear D gene. The V gene lost 2 bases and the J gene lost 4 bases, with 10 bases spanning the gap. Germline CDR1 SGHRS, CDR2 YFSETQ. There are 13 residues in the CDR3. Here the CDR3 DNA reads TGCGCCAGCAGCTTTGCCCCCCCTTACGAGCAGTACTTC. It is translated as CASSFAPPYEQYF.

The chain combines TRBV6-1 with TRBJ2-1; 14 nucleotides match TRBD2. Germline loops: CDR1 MNHNS, CDR2 SASEGT. The J segment lost 5 bases and the V segment lost 5 bases, leaving 8 bases of the junction unmatched. This CDR3 comprises 17 residues. The CDR3, as DNA: TGTGCCAGCAGTCTCTGGACTAGCGGGGGGCTCAACAATGAGCAGTTCTTC. Translated: CASSLWTSGGLNNEQFF.

The chain has TRBV29-1 and TRBJ2-1, with D possibly TRBD1 on 5 matching bases. Germline V gene data show CDR1 as SQVTM and CDR2 as ANQGSEA. This CDR3 has 12 residues. Between the trimmed V and J ends, which lost 2 bases and 8 bases, there was a span of 10 bases. Here the CDR3 DNA reads TGCAGCGTTGAAAGTAGGGGTTATGAGCAGTTCTTC. Its translation is CSVESRGYEQFF.

V usage is TRBV11-2 and J usage is TRBJ2-2, with unresolved D. Germline CDR1 is SGHAT and CDR2 is FQNNGV. V lost 0 bases to trimming and J lost 6 bases, with 14 bases between them. This CDR3 comprises 16 residues. CDR3 in amino acids: CASSLDGNYISGELFF. The CDR3 bases are TGTGCCAGCAGCTTAGATGGGAACTATATCTCCGGGGAGCTGTTTTTT.

V gene TRBV7-9 combines with J gene TRBJ2-7; TRBD1 matches at 7 bases. This CDR3 region has 15 residues. Germline V CDR1 and CDR2: SEHNR, FQNEAQ (reference sequence). The trim removed 1 base at V and 4 bases at J, leaving 7 bases unmatched. Written as DNA, the CDR3 is TGTGCCAGCAGCTTAGTTGAGGGGGCTACTTACGAGCAGTACTTC. Residues: CASSLVEGATYEQYF.

This clonotype was observed once. V gene TRBV24-1 combines with J gene TRBJ2-5, with TRBD2 as a possible D gene (6 bases). In germline, CDR1 is KGHDR, CDR2 SFDVKD. Trimming stripped 9 bases from V and 5 bases from J, with 30 bases between. The CDR3 totals 18 residues. This CDR3 reads CATSANVRRDSEWETQYF. The CDR3 nucleotides are TGTGCCACCTCTGCCAACGTTAGACGGGACTCAGAATGGGAGACCCAGTACTTC.

The sample holds one count of this clonotype. The chain employs TRBV5-1 and TRBJ1-4, with unresolved D. This CDR3 region has 15 residues. V was trimmed by 1 base and J by 4 bases, leaving 11 bases between them. Germline V CDR1 and CDR2: SGHRS, YFSETQ. CDR3: CASSLHSDYNEKLFF. CDR3 DNA: TGCGCCAGCAGCTTGCATTCCGATTATAATGAAAAACTGTTTTTT.

This rearrangement joins TRBV29-1 to TRBJ2-7, with 7 bases fitting TRBD1. CDR3 size: 12 residues. Trimming at V came to 6 bases and at J to 2 bases, leaving 4 bases not matched to a gene. CDR1 is SQVTM and CDR2 is ANQGSEA in the germline V gene. The CDR3: CSVLTGPYEQYF. CDR3 bases: TGCAGCGTGTTGACAGGGCCCTACGAGCAGTACTTC.

This chain uses TRBV9 with TRBJ2-7; 11 bases align to TRBD1. V was clipped by 8 bases and J by 3 bases; unmatched bases: 10. The germline gives CDR1 SGDLS, CDR2 YYNGEE. The length of the CDR3 is 15 residues. The chain's CDR3 is CASSRTGGNFYEQYF. CDR3 sequence (DNA): TGTGCCAGTTCCAGGACAGGGGGCAATTTCTACGAGCAGTACTTC.

This clonotype is a singleton in its sample. The genes are TRBV6-2 or TRBV6-3 and TRBJ1-1; perhaps TRBD1 as D (5 bases). Germline V lookup: CDR1 MNHEY, CDR2 SVGEGT. This CDR3 has 14 amino acids. V was cut by 7 bases and J by 1 base, with 13 bases left in between. The CDR3 region is CASNLLGENTEAFF. Written as DNA, the CDR3 is TGTGCCAGCAACTTATTAGGGGAGAACACTGAAGCTTTCTTT.

The CDR3 bases are TGCAGTGCTAGAGAAAGTAGCGGGACCTACGAGCAGTACTTC. This codes for CSARESSGTYEQYF. This chain connects TRBV20-1 to TRBJ2-7; TRBD2 agrees at 8 bases. The CDR3 contains 14 residues. Germline V gene sequence: CDR1 DFQATT, CDR2 SNEGSKA (reference sequence). V gave up 0 bases and J gave up 2 bases; unmatched junction bases: 3.

The chain combines TRBV28 with TRBJ1-4, with a weak D call TRBD1 (6 bases). V lost 2 bases and J lost 12, with 22 bases in between. Germline assignment: CDR1 MDHEN and CDR2 SYDVKM. This CDR3 contains 16 residues. CDR3 residues: CASSLEGSRGSRELFF. The DNA for the CDR3 is TGTGCCAGCAGTTTAGAAGGAAGCAGGGGTTCCCGTGAACTGTTTTTT. Based on the CDR3 plus reference TRBV28 and TRBJ1-4, the full variable domain is DVKVTQSSRYLVKRTGEKVFLECVQDMDHENMFWYRQDPGLGLRLIYFSYDVKMKEKGDIPEGYSVSREKKERFSLILESASTNQTSMYLCASSLEGSRGSRELFFGSGTQLSVL.

This rearrangement joins TRBV20-1 to TRBJ1-2; D not certain. Germline CDR1 is DFQATT and CDR2 is SNEGSKA (reference sequence). V lost 4 bases, J lost 5 bases, and 14 bases lay in between. The CDR3 spans 13 residues. The DNA for the CDR3 is TGCAGTGCTACGGATGTCTCTTTTTATGGCTACACCTTC. This encodes CSATDVSFYGYTF.